Below, 30 T cell receptor beta chains from the same sample are listed, as sequenced in a study of cytomegalovirus exposure and HLA in healthy donors. Amplification used 60 Vbeta primers and 13 Jbeta primers. Sequencing used immunoSEQ multiplex PCR; TCRdb keeps in-frame clones, though not all of them. This sample has about 200,000 clones, with around 86% found just once. Material for sequencing was PBMCs. The receptor set was obtained from a woman between 40 and 50 years old in good health and CMV-seronegative.

This clone came up a few times. The chain carries TRBV28 and TRBJ2-7, with a possible D match to TRBD2 (5 bases). CDR3 length: 14 amino acids. V lost 2 bases to trimming and J lost 3 bases, with 11 bases between them. Germline lookup yields CDR1 MDHEN and CDR2 SYDVKM. The CDR3 sequence: CASSLASLVYEQYF. The CDR3 DNA sequence: TGTGCCAGCAGTTTAGCTAGCCTGGTCTACGAGCAGTACTTC.

The rearrangement joins TRBV5-1 to TRBJ1-1; a weak D match, TRBD1 (5 bases). V was cut by 3 bases and J by 5 bases, with 11 bases left in between. Germline loops: CDR1 SGHRS, CDR2 YFSETQ. This CDR3 is built from 13 residues. CDR3 amino acids: CASSSGLGTEAFF. Here the CDR3 DNA reads TGCGCCAGCAGCTCAGGGTTGGGAACTGAAGCTTTCTTT. The entire variable domain, with the rest obtained from reference TRBV5-1 and TRBJ1-1, is as follows: KAGVTQTPRYLIKTRGQQVTLSCSPISGHRSVSWYQQTPGQGLQFLFEYFSETQRNKGNFPGRFSGRQFSNSRSEMNVSTLELGDSALYLCASSSGLGTEAFFGQGTRLTVV.

V usage is TRBV5-4 and J usage is TRBJ2-7, with D tentatively TRBD1 (9 bases). Trimming removed 4 bases from V and 13 bases from J, with 27 bases in between. CDR1 is SGHNT and CDR2 is YYREEE in the germline V gene (reference sequence). The CDR3 consists of 15 residues. CDR3 residues: CASSAGGQGPGRGYF. The CDR3, as DNA: TGTGCCAGCAGCGCGGGGGGACAGGGCCCCGGAAGAGGATACTTC.

The chain couples TRBV9 to TRBJ2-3, with 8 bases matching TRBD2. Unmatched junction bases numbered 6, after V lost 0 bases and J lost 3 bases. The CDR3 totals 16 residues. Germline loops: CDR1 SGDLS, CDR2 YYNGEE. CDR3 sequence reads: CASSVGLGGRTDTQYF. The CDR3 bases are TGTGCCAGCAGCGTAGGCCTAGGCGGGAGGACAGATACGCAGTATTTT. Complete variable domain (other parts from reference TRBV9 and TRBJ2-3): DSGVTQTPKHLITATGQRVTLRCSPRSGDLSVYWYQQSLDQGLQFLIQYYNGEERAKGNILERFSAQQFPDLHSELNLSSLELGDSALYFCASSVGLGGRTDTQYFGPGTRLTVL.

The chain carries TRBV7-9 and TRBJ1-2; TRBD1 is a possible D gene (6 bases). Trimming cost V 1 base and J 4 bases, with 19 bases left between them. The CDR3 loop spans 17 amino acids. Germline lookup yields CDR1 SEHNR and CDR2 FQNEAQ (reference sequence). The DNA for the CDR3 is TGTGCCAGCAGCTTAGGGTGGTCGGCAGGGGAGGGCTATGGCTACACCTTC. Amino acid sequence: CASSLGWSAGEGYGYTF.

V and J are TRBV7-9 and TRBJ2-2, with D tentatively TRBD1 (6 bases). The CDR3 has 13 amino acids. Germline V gene lookup returns CDR1 SEHNR and CDR2 FQNEAQ (reference sequence). V lost 11 bases and J 7 bases, leaving 17 bases between the germline ends. The CDR3 nucleotides are TGTGCCGGAACTGGACAGTTTGACGGGGAGCTGTTTTTT. It encodes CAGTGQFDGELFF.

This clone has only one observation. The CDR3 protein is CASSQQGAVQPQHF. CDR3 bases: TGTGCCAGTAGCCAACAGGGGGCCGTTCAGCCCCAGCATTTT. The chain combines TRBV19 with TRBJ1-5, with 9 bases matching TRBD1. The CDR3 sequence is 14 residues long. V lost 6 bases and J lost 6; bases outside the gene matches: 6. Germline assignment: CDR1 LNHDA and CDR2 SQIVND (reference sequence).

The chain uses TRBV5-6 and TRBJ2-2, with 14 positions matching TRBD2. Germline trimming cut 4 bases from V and 2 bases from J; bases unmatched to any gene: 4. This CDR3 spans 17 amino acids. Germline CDR1 is SGHDT and CDR2 is YYEEEE. This chain's CDR3 is CASSPGLAGVNTGELFF. Here the CDR3 DNA reads TGTGCCAGCAGCCCGGGACTAGCGGGAGTTAACACCGGGGAGCTGTTTTTT. Variable domain in full (rest from reference TRBV5-6 and TRBJ2-2): DAGVTQSPTHLIKTRGQQVTLRCSPKSGHDTVSWYQQALGQGPQFIFQYYEEEERQRGNFPDRFSGHQFPNYSSELNVNALLLGDSALYLCASSPGLAGVNTGELFFGEGSRLTVL.

The V and J genes are TRBV21-1 and TRBJ2-1; TRBD2 is taken as the D call from the table, unchecked against the DNA. TRBV21-1 is a pseudogene locus. The CDR3 extends over 15 amino acids. The CDR3, as DNA: TGTGCCAGCAGCAACCGAGTTAAACTAAACAATGAGCAGTTCTTC. Translating it yields CASSNRVKLNNEQFF.

The CDR3 DNA sequence: TGTGCCACCTACAGGGCTGGCATGAACACTGAAGCTTTCTTT. Its protein is CATYRAGMNTEAFF. The chain has TRBV28 and TRBJ1-1; weak D call: TRBD1 (6 bases). V lost 10 bases and J lost 0, with 15 bases in between. Germline CDR1 is MDHEN and CDR2 is SYDVKM. CDR3 length equals 14 residues.

The CDR3 bases are TGTGCCAGTAGTATAGGACAGGGGGTCCCCTGGAGCACTGAAGCTTTCTTT. This sequence encodes CASSIGQGVPWSTEAFF. This sequence joins TRBV19 and TRBJ1-1, with 9 nucleotides matching TRBD1. CDR3 length equals 17 residues. CDR1 and CDR2 (germline): LNHDA, SQIVND (reference sequence). Trimming cost V 1 base and J 4 bases; bases outside gene matches: 10. The full variable domain, in which reference TRBV19 and TRBJ1-1 provide the parts outside the CDR3, is DGGITQSPKYLFRKEGQNVTLSCEQNLNHDAMYWYRQDPGQGLRLIYYSQIVNDFQKGDIAEGYSVSREKKESFPLTVTSAQKNPTAFYLCASSIGQGVPWSTEAFFGQGTRLTVV.

The chain carries TRBV7-9 and TRBJ2-4; D possibly corresponds to TRBD2 (6 bases). This CDR3 has 16 amino acids. Trimming pared 5 bases from V and 3 bases from J, leaving 17 bases between. The V gene's germline CDR1 is SEHNR and CDR2 FQNEAQ (reference sequence). The CDR3 protein is CASSPLGGSVKNIQYF. The DNA for the CDR3 is TGTGCCAGCAGCCCCCTCGGAGGGAGCGTCAAAAACATTCAGTACTTC.

The chain is built from TRBV11-2 and TRBJ2-7, with D perhaps TRBD1 (6 bases). Germline CDR1 SGHAT, CDR2 FQNNGV. V gave up 8 bases and J gave up 2 bases, with 16 bases separating them. The CDR3 covers 14 residues. The CDR3 coding sequence is TGTGCCAGCCCAACCGGGACATCTCCCTACGAGCAGTACTTC. Its protein is CASPTGTSPYEQYF.

J is TRBJ1-4 and V is TRBV10-1; D not certain. Germline CDR1 reads WNHNN; CDR2 reads SYGVQD (reference sequence). The CDR3 has 9 residues. The CDR3 DNA sequence: TGCGCTATCGATGAAAAACTGTTTTTT. This encodes CAIDEKLFF.

The genes are TRBV6-5 and TRBJ2-5; the D gene is possibly TRBD1 (6 bases). V was cut by 3 bases and J by 5 bases, with 13 bases left in between. The CDR3 totals 14 residues. Per the germline V gene, CDR1 is MNHEY and CDR2 is SVGAGI. The CDR3 protein is CASSYEQGGETQYF. CDR3 nucleotide sequence: TGTGCCAGCAGTTATGAACAGGGTGGCGAGACCCAGTACTTC.

The chain joins TRBV18 to TRBJ2-5; 9 positions match TRBD2. V trimming: 2 bases; J trimming: 5 bases; junction bases outside the gene matches: 3. CDR3 length: 14 amino acids. Germline CDR1 is KGHSH and CDR2 is LQKENI. CDR3 protein: CASSPAGGPETQYF. The DNA for the CDR3 is TGTGCCAGCTCACCAGCGGGAGGGCCCGAGACCCAGTACTTC.

About this clone itself: This same CDR3 is encoded by further DNA sequences in the sample. The V gene is TRBV27, the J gene TRBJ2-1; D possibly corresponds to TRBD2 (5 bases). The CDR3 loop spans 12 amino acids. In germline, CDR1 is MNHEY, CDR2 SMNVEV (reference sequence). V was cut by 3 bases and J by 6 bases, with 6 bases left in between. The CDR3 is CASSFGGNEQFF. CDR3 sequence (DNA): TGTGCCAGCAGTTTCGGAGGCAATGAGCAGTTCTTC.

In DNA, the CDR3 is TGTGCCAGTAGTCCATGGACAACACGGAATGAGCAGTTCTTC. Encoded protein: CASSPWTTRNEQFF. This chain links TRBV19 with TRBJ2-1; possibly TRBD1 for D (5 bases). Germline lookup yields CDR1 LNHDA and CDR2 SQIVND (reference sequence). Trimming cost V 5 bases and J 7 bases, with 15 bases left between them. The CDR3 is 14 amino acids.

The chain joins TRBV7-8 to TRBJ2-7; D call uncertain. This CDR3 contains 14 residues. Germline-derived CDR1 and CDR2 are SGHVS and FQNEAQ. V dropped 1 base and J dropped 2 bases, with 9 bases sitting between them. The CDR3, as DNA: TGTGCCAGCAGCTTAGTTAGTCTACCCTACGAGCAGTACTTC. Its protein is CASSLVSLPYEQYF.

The chain joins TRBV28 to TRBJ1-1; D is perhaps TRBD1 (5 bases). CDR1 MDHEN and CDR2 SYDVKM come from the germline V gene. V dropped 8 bases and J dropped 2 bases, with 15 bases sitting between them. This CDR3 comprises 14 residues. DNA for the CDR3: TGTGCCAGCGGGAACCCCGGGACTAACACTGAAGCTTTCTTT. Encoded protein: CASGNPGTNTEAFF.

This clone turned up a few times. The V and J genes are TRBV28 and TRBJ1-5, with 8 nucleotides matching TRBD1. The V segment lost 4 bases and the J segment 7 bases; nucleotides outside the gene matches: 9. Germline loops: CDR1 MDHEN, CDR2 SYDVKM. This CDR3 has 15 amino acids. CDR3 amino acids: CASSSATGAGQPQHF. The CDR3 nucleotides are TGTGCCAGCAGTTCCGCGACAGGGGCGGGACAGCCCCAGCATTTT.

V and J are TRBV19 and TRBJ1-5; 7 bases match TRBD1. This CDR3 comprises 14 residues. V gave up 4 bases and J gave up 3 bases; unmatched junction bases: 3. The germline V gene encodes CDR1 LNHDA and CDR2 SQIVND (reference sequence). The CDR3 DNA follows: TGTGCCAGTAGTAACAGGGGCTACAATCAGCCCCAGCATTTT. It codes for CASSNRGYNQPQHF.

The genes are TRBV27 and TRBJ2-7, with TRBD1 identical over 7 bases. Germline V gene data show CDR1 as MNHEY and CDR2 as SMNVEV (reference sequence). The CDR3 covers 13 residues. V lost 10 bases and J lost 3; bases outside the gene matches: 9. CDR3 nucleotides: TGTGCCACTAAACCGACAGGGTACTACGAGCAGTACTTC. Protein: CATKPTGYYEQYF.

This CDR3 reads CASSLAVQQGNYGYTF. As DNA, the CDR3 is TGTGCCAGCAGCTTAGCAGTCCAACAGGGTAACTATGGCTACACCTTC. The chain joins TRBV7-9 to TRBJ1-2; D possibly corresponds to TRBD1 (6 bases). Germline CDR1 reads SEHNR; CDR2 reads FQNEAQ (reference sequence). The ends were cut back, 0 bases at V and 1 base at J, with 12 bases in the middle. The CDR3 is 16 amino acids.

The CDR3 DNA follows: TGTGCCAGCAGATTACAGGGGTATAGCAATCAGCCCCAGCATTTT. Its translation: CASRLQGYSNQPQHF. The chain recombines TRBV7-2 with TRBJ1-5; 7 nucleotides align to TRBD1. The J segment lost 0 bases and the V segment lost 6 bases, leaving 5 bases of the junction unmatched. CDR1 and CDR2 from the germline V gene are SGHTA and FQGNSA. The CDR3 sequence is 15 residues long.

V and J are TRBV19 and TRBJ2-3; D might be TRBD2 (5 bases). The CDR3 has 15 residues. The V end lost 7 bases, the J end lost 0 bases, and 14 bases lay between the germline ends. Germline V gene sequence: CDR1 LNHDA, CDR2 SQIVND (reference sequence). The CDR3 reads CASTGGPTSTDTQYF. CDR3 nucleotide sequence: TGTGCCAGTACGGGCGGGCCTACTAGCACAGATACGCAGTATTTT.

The chain links TRBV14 to TRBJ2-7; a possible D gene is TRBD1 (8 bases). From germline, CDR1 is SGHDN and CDR2 FVKESK. V was trimmed by 4 bases and J by 2 bases, leaving 15 bases between them. The CDR3 sequence is 15 residues long. For the CDR3, the DNA is TGTGCCAGCAGCCTTTTAACAGGGGGGGCCTACGAGCAGTACTTC. Protein sequence: CASSLLTGGAYEQYF. Combining the CDR3 with reference TRBV14 and TRBJ2-7 gives the whole variable domain EAGVTQFPSHSVIEKGQTVTLRCDPISGHDNLYWYRRVMGKEIKFLLHFVKESKQDESGMPNNRFLAERTGGTYSTLKVQPAELEDSGVYFCASSLLTGGAYEQYFGPGTRLTVT.

This rearrangement joins TRBV19 to TRBJ1-1; no firm D call. There are 14 residues in the CDR3. Trimming removed 5 bases at V and 1 base at J, with 11 bases between. CDR1 and CDR2 from the germline V gene are LNHDA and SQIVND (reference sequence). The CDR3 loop reads CASSLGEPNTEAFF. The CDR3 DNA reads TGTGCCAGTAGTCTCGGGGAACCGAACACTGAAGCTTTCTTT.

This chain connects TRBV28 to TRBJ1-5; D gene unclear. CDR1 is MDHEN and CDR2 is SYDVKM in the germline V gene. Trimming pared 7 bases from V and 1 base from J, leaving 11 bases between. There are 14 residues in the CDR3. The CDR3 sequence is CASNQRRSNQPQHF. The DNA of the CDR3 is TGTGCCAGCAATCAGAGGCGGAGCAATCAGCCCCAGCATTTT.

In its sample, this clone was seen once. The chain joins TRBV5-1 to TRBJ2-1, with 9 bases matching TRBD1. The CDR3 loop spans 16 amino acids. The V gene end was trimmed by 4 bases and the J gene end by 4 bases; junction bases not matched to a gene: 9. The germline V gene encodes CDR1 SGHRS and CDR2 YFSETQ. DNA for the CDR3: TGCGCCAGCAGCACCCAGACAGGGGGGTCTTACAATGAGCAGTTCTTC. Its translation is CASSTQTGGSYNEQFF.